Below, one T cell receptor beta chain is given with its context. What it binds is not known. This entry is derived from a study of cytomegalovirus exposure and HLA in healthy donors. The study, taken as a whole, reports: According to reports, the classifier identified cytomegalovirus status with high specificity and sensitivity. Earlier findings revealed that most TCR beta V segments proved productive either about 87% or about 30% of the time. Trimming of TCR beta V- and J-genes showed a link, identified in a later analysis, to a missense DCLRE1C variant.

The PCR was carried out with 60 Vbeta primers and 13 Jbeta primers. Sequencing was performed with immunoSEQ multiplex PCR; in TCRdb, only in-frame clones are kept and a portion is missing. This sample carries about 180,000 clones, more than 70% of them seen once, and the ten largest clones take more than 1.1%. This sequence was found in a girl aged 5-17 years in good health and CMV-seropositive. Source material: PBMCs.

The CDR3 region is CASSIPGQAGYTF. CDR3 nucleotide sequence: TGTGCCAGTAGTATCCCAGGGCAAGCTGGCTACACCTTC. This rearrangement joins TRBV19 to TRBJ1-2, with a tentative D call TRBD1 (5 bases). Germline V gene lookup returns CDR1 LNHDA and CDR2 SQIVND (reference sequence). Trimming pared 3 bases from V and 7 bases from J, leaving 12 bases between. The CDR3 runs to 13 residues.